The 19 T cell receptor beta chains given below trace back to one sample, sequenced in a study of PD-1 blockade in classical Hodgkin lymphoma. This table comes from immunoSEQ multiplex PCR, and its TCRdb copy is limited to in-frame clones, with some not included. The table lists 25,000 to 30,000 clones, less than 80% of them singletons. Noted time point: cycle 4 day 1 (C4D1), after less than seven weeks of nivolumab. Every patient had relapsed following autologous stem cell transplantation, and cohorts differed in brentuximab vedotin exposure. The CD4+ T cells used were purified from thawed PBMCs through magnetic negative selection. Sequenced material: CD4+ T cells from blood, taken before the fourth cycle of nivolumab. These receptors came from a human donor with classical Hodgkin lymphoma.

This clone came up once. The genes are TRBV6-6 and TRBJ1-5; D may be TRBD1 (5 bases). With 5 bases removed from V and 6 bases from J, the gap between germline ends came to 17 bases. Germline V gene lookup returns CDR1 MNHNY and CDR2 SVGAGI (reference sequence). The CDR3 consists of 15 residues. The CDR3 DNA sequence: TGTGCCAGCAGTCGAGTTGTGGGGGGAAGTCAGCCCCAGCATTTT. Protein sequence: CASSRVVGGSQPQHF.

The table lists this clone with a few counts. The V call is TRBV27, the J call TRBJ2-7; weak D call: TRBD2 (6 bases). CDR3 length equals 15 residues. Germline CDR1 MNHEY, CDR2 SMNVEV (reference sequence). V was shortened by 7 bases and J by 1 base, with 17 bases between the two germline ends. The CDR3 nucleotides read TGTGCCAGCATTCCTCGACTGAGCGGGTCCTACGAGCAGTACTTC. Its protein product is CASIPRLSGSYEQYF.

The chain combines TRBV6-4 with TRBJ2-1, with 8 bases aligning to TRBD2. Trimming took 4 bases from V and 9 from J; bases not matched to a gene: 14. The CDR3 is 16 residues long. From germline, CDR1 is MRHNA and CDR2 SNTAGT. The CDR3 spells CASSAMTSVGLSEQFF. CDR3 nucleotides: TGTGCCAGCAGTGCGATGACTAGCGTGGGGTTATCTGAGCAGTTCTTC.

The chain carries TRBV19 and TRBJ1-2; 7 bases align to TRBD1. The CDR3 length is 17 residues. After removal of 2 bases from V and 1 base from J, the junction contained 10 bases not matched to a gene. Germline V gene lookup returns CDR1 LNHDA and CDR2 SQIVND (reference sequence). Here the CDR3 reads CASSIRGQKNLNYGYTF. CDR3 DNA sequence: TGTGCCAGTAGTATACGGGGACAGAAAAACCTTAACTATGGCTACACCTTC. The entire variable domain, with the rest obtained from reference TRBV19 and TRBJ1-2, is as follows: DGGITQSPKYLFRKEGQNVTLSCEQNLNHDAMYWYRQDPGQGLRLIYYSQIVNDFQKGDIAEGYSVSREKKESFPLTVTSAQKNPTAFYLCASSIRGQKNLNYGYTFGSGTRLTVV.

The chain's CDR3 is CASSLERGDEQYF. The CDR3, as DNA: TGTGCCAGCAGCTTAGAAAGGGGTGACGAGCAGTACTTC. The chain joins TRBV11-3 to TRBJ2-7, with D maybe TRBD1 (5 bases). The CDR3 has 13 amino acids. The germline V gene has CDR1 SGHNT and CDR2 YENEEA. The V gene lost 0 bases and the J gene lost 5 bases, with 8 bases spanning the gap.

The CDR3, as DNA: TGTGCCAGCAGACCCGGGACTAGCGTCGAAGAGACCCAGTACTTC. Translating it yields CASRPGTSVEETQYF. The V and J genes are TRBV28 and TRBJ2-5; 10 positions match TRBD2. Germline CDR1 reads MDHEN; CDR2 reads SYDVKM. The CDR3 extends over 15 amino acids. J was trimmed by 3 bases and V by 6 bases; bases with no gene match: 7. Variable domain in full (rest from reference TRBV28 and TRBJ2-5): DVKVTQSSRYLVKRTGEKVFLECVQDMDHENMFWYRQDPGLGLRLIYFSYDVKMKEKGDIPEGYSVSREKKERFSLILESASTNQTSMYLCASRPGTSVEETQYFGPGTRLLVL.

The V call is TRBV9, the J call TRBJ1-2; D ambiguous. CDR3 length: 14 amino acids. Deletions cut 3 bases from V and 4 bases from J, with 13 bases between. Germline V CDR1 and CDR2: SGDLS, YYNGEE. The CDR3 reads CASSEGNGGYGYTF. In DNA form, the CDR3 reads TGTGCCAGCAGCGAAGGGAACGGAGGCTATGGCTACACCTTC.

The rearrangement joins TRBV10-3 to TRBJ1-2, with D perhaps matching TRBD1 (5 bases). V lost 6 bases to trimming and J lost 5 bases, with 16 bases between them. Germline V CDR1 and CDR2: ENHRY, SYGVKD. There are 14 residues in the CDR3. The CDR3 is CAISSGTDHYGYTF. The DNA for the CDR3 is TGTGCCATCAGCTCCGGGACGGACCATTATGGCTACACCTTC.

This chain links TRBV2 with TRBJ2-3, with 8 bases identical to TRBD2. Germline V gene sequence: CDR1 SNHLY, CDR2 FYNNEI. The CDR3 spans 16 residues. V lost 7 bases and J lost 2; bases outside the gene matches: 11. CDR3 residues: CASKGIAGGVTDTQYF. CDR3 sequence (DNA): TGTGCCAGCAAGGGCATCGCGGGGGGCGTCACAGATACGCAGTATTTT.

V and J are TRBV5-1 and TRBJ2-7, with D unresolved. The germline gives CDR1 SGHRS, CDR2 YFSETQ. This CDR3 contains 12 residues. The V gene lost 3 bases and the J gene lost 7 bases, with 11 bases spanning the gap. As DNA, the CDR3 is TGCGCCAGCAGCTCTTACTTAGGAGAGCAGTACTTC. Translation: CASSSYLGEQYF.

The chain combines TRBV5-4 with TRBJ1-6, with D perhaps matching TRBD1 (5 bases). Trimming removed 5 bases from V and 9 bases from J, with 21 bases in between. CDR3 size: 16 residues. The germline V gene has CDR1 SGHNT and CDR2 YYREEE (reference sequence). The CDR3 DNA follows: TGTGCCAGCAGGATTGGGGCGGTGGGACGGAGTTCACCCCTCCACTTT. Protein sequence: CASRIGAVGRSSPLHF.

This chain links TRBV18 with TRBJ1-2, with 9 bases matching TRBD1. The CDR3 is 16 residues long. The V gene's germline CDR1 is KGHSH and CDR2 LQKENI. With 2 bases clipped from V and 2 bases from J, the junction kept 6 bases outside the gene matches. The CDR3 DNA reads as TGTGCCAGCTCACCAGCCAACAGGGGGCAGAACTATGGCTACACCTTC. Its translation: CASSPANRGQNYGYTF.

The chain has TRBV7-9 and TRBJ1-2, with unresolved D. The CDR3 consists of 12 residues. V shed 5 bases and J shed 4 bases, with 8 bases lying between them. CDR1 and CDR2 from the germline V gene are SEHNR and FQNEAQ (reference sequence). In nucleotides, the CDR3 is TGTGCCAGCAGCCCCGAGCGCTATGGCTACACCTTC. This codes for CASSPERYGYTF.

The chain has TRBV18 and TRBJ1-5; D not resolved. This CDR3 is built from 15 residues. The germline gives CDR1 KGHSH, CDR2 LQKENI. V shed 3 bases and J shed 4 bases, with 13 bases lying between them. The CDR3 protein is CASSPLGRANQPQHF. CDR3 coding DNA: TGTGCCAGCTCACCCCTCGGTAGGGCTAATCAGCCCCAGCATTTT.

This clone was detected once. The J gene is TRBJ2-1, the V gene TRBV10-3, with 8 bases matching TRBD2. The ends lost 9 bases at V and 8 bases at J; junction bases unmatched: 9. CDR3 length equals 13 residues. Looked up from germline, CDR1 is ENHRY and CDR2 is SYGVKD. Written as DNA, the CDR3 is TGTGCCATACGAGCGGGAGATTCGGATGAGCAGTTCTTC. Amino acid sequence: CAIRAGDSDEQFF.

The J gene is TRBJ1-5, the V gene TRBV6-1, with D unclear. Germline CDR1 is MNHNS and CDR2 is SASEGT. CDR3 size: 15 residues. Trimming cost V 1 base and J 6 bases, with 13 bases left between them. Here the CDR3 reads CASSEGAGWGQPQHF. CDR3 nucleotides: TGTGCCAGCAGTGAAGGCGCGGGTTGGGGTCAGCCCCAGCATTTT.

This clone has more than one count but fewer than ten. The chain employs TRBV19 and TRBJ1-4, with TRBD1 matching 7 bases. The V gene's germline CDR1 is LNHDA and CDR2 SQIVND (reference sequence). V lost 4 bases, J lost 7 bases, and 3 bases stayed unmatched. The CDR3 is made up of 13 amino acids. This CDR3 is CASSRQGGEKLFF. CDR3 DNA sequence: TGTGCCAGTAGTAGACAGGGTGGTGAAAAACTGTTTTTT.

The chain employs TRBV7-6 and TRBJ1-1; D not resolved. Trimming cost V 0 bases and J 5 bases, with 7 bases left between them. Germline V gives CDR1 SGHVS, CDR2 FNYEAQ. This CDR3 is built from 13 residues. The CDR3 sequence: CASSLAGETEAFF. The CDR3 DNA follows: TGTGCCAGCAGCTTAGCCGGGGAGACTGAAGCTTTCTTT.

This clone was seen more than once but under ten times. The V call is TRBV19, the J call TRBJ1-5; no clear D. The CDR3 sequence is 11 residues long. V lost 5 bases and J 3 bases, leaving 2 bases between the germline ends. Germline CDR1 LNHDA, CDR2 SQIVND (reference sequence). In DNA form, the CDR3 reads TGTGCCAGTAGTGCCAATCAGCCCCAGCATTTT. Its translation is CASSANQPQHF.